This entry concerns a single TCR beta chain. Antigen unknown. During the collection period, no donor immune events like infections were recorded. The data belong to a study of identifying expanded T cells in peripheral blood. Study conclusions and caveats: About 1.2 clones differed between technical replicates, versus around 15 and 19 over time. Across healthy donors, higher total template counts meant significantly greater approximately 2-week count variance.

The CDR3 contains 15 residues. The V gene end was trimmed by 0 bases and the J gene end by 3 bases; junction bases not matched to a gene: 4. Per germline, CDR1 LGHNA and CDR2 YNFKEQ. Sequenced by immunoSEQ multiplex PCR; TCRdb stores in-frame clones only, minus some. The data contain about 110,000 clones, roughly 90% of them singletons. The TCR comes from a person aged 18-70 years in good health. Sequencing was performed on blood. The chain is built from TRBV4-2 and TRBJ1-1; TRBD1 matches 7 bases. CDR3 residues: CASSQDLRGDTEAFF. DNA for the CDR3: TGTGCCAGCAGCCAAGATCTCAGGGGGGACACTGAAGCTTTCTTT.